This T cell receptor (beta chain) was identified during a study of T cell responses to AZD1222 COVID-19 vaccine. Findings and caveats of the study: The study found vaccine-associated CD4 TCRs spanning spike, dominant at 160-218 and 743-854.

From germline, CDR1 is SEHNR and CDR2 FQNEAQ (reference sequence). The CDR3 is 13 residues long. Trimming left V 7 bases short and J 4 bases short, with 13 bases between. The data were produced by immunoSEQ multiplex PCR, yet TCRdb's version contains in-frame clones alone and is incomplete. In the table there are about 85,000 clones, roughly 90% of which are singletons. With regard to this clone: Antigen: not known.

Sequencing was performed on peripheral blood, taken on day 0 of AZD1222 vaccination. This TCR derives from an adult in good health. The J gene is TRBJ1-2, the V gene TRBV7-9; a possible D gene is TRBD1 (5 bases). CDR3 sequence (DNA): TGTGCCAGCAATCCCCATCAGGGCTATGGCTACACCTTC. Its translation is CASNPHQGYGYTF.